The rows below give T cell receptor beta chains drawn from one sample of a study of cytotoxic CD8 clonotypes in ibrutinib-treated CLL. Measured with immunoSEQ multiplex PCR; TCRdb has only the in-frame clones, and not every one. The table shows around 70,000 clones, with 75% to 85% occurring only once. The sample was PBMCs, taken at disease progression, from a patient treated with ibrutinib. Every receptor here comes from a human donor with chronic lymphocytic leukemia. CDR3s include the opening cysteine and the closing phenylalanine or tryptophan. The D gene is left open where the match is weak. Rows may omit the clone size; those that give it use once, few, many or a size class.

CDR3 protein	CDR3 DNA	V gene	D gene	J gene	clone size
CASSSRRLWEPQHF	TGTGCCAGCAGTTCTCGCAGGCTGTGGGAGCCCCAGCATTTT	TRBV6-7	NA	TRBJ1-5	NA
CASSLMPPEQYF	TGTGCCAGCAGCTTAATGCCCCCCGAGCAGTACTTC	TRBV7-2	NA	TRBJ2-7	NA
CASSPDRSSGNTIYF	TGTGCCAGCAGCCCGGACAGGAGCTCTGGAAACACCATATATTTT	TRBV6-5	TRBD1	TRBJ1-3	NA
CASSWLADLNEQFF	TGTGCCAGCAGCTGGCTAGCGGATCTCAATGAGCAGTTCTTC	TRBV7-3	TRBD2	TRBJ2-1	NA
CASSPHGESEKLFF	TGTGCCAGCTCGCCTCACGGGGAGTCGGAAAAACTGTTTTTT	TRBV7-3	NA	TRBJ1-4	NA
CASSDLRGTGELFF	TGTGCCAGCAGTGACCTCAGGGGTACCGGGGAGCTGTTTTTT	TRBV2	NA	TRBJ2-2	NA
CASSEDIGLAGVVFQYF	TGTGCCAGCAGTGAAGACATTGGACTAGCGGGAGTAGTATTCCAGTACTTC	TRBV6-1	TRBD2	TRBJ2-7	NA
CAWSRRAGTPGELFF	TGTGCCTGGAGTAGAAGGGCAGGAACACCCGGGGAGCTGTTTTTT	TRBV30	NA	TRBJ2-2	NA
CASSLFREADTQYF	TGCGCCAGCAGCTTGTTCAGGGAGGCAGATACGCAGTATTTT	TRBV5-1	NA	TRBJ2-3	NA
CASSMRGPFADTQYF	TGTGCCAGTAGTATGAGAGGGCCGTTCGCAGATACGCAGTATTTT	TRBV19	NA	TRBJ2-3	NA
CASSLGGKPQHF	TGTGCCAGCAGCTTAGGTGGTAAGCCCCAGCATTTT	TRBV7-9	NA	TRBJ1-5	few
CASSEWGRDNEQFF	TGTGCCAGCAGTGAATGGGGCCGGGACAATGAGCAGTTCTTC	TRBV25-1	NA	TRBJ2-1	once
CASSLGGTVKGVALHF	TGTGCCAGCAGCTTAGGGGGGACTGTCAAAGGGGTGGCCCTCCACTTT	TRBV7-8	NA	TRBJ1-6	NA
CATSTTPGSSYNSPLHF	TGTGCCACCAGCACAACGCCGGGAAGCTCCTATAATTCACCCCTCCACTTT	TRBV15	NA	TRBJ1-6	NA
CATSREAGTGGNNSPLHF	TGTGCCACCAGCAGAGAGGCGGGGACAGGGGGAAATAATTCACCCCTCCACTTT	TRBV15	TRBD1	TRBJ1-6	once
CASERGADYNEQFF	TGTGCCAGCGAGCGGGGGGCCGACTACAATGAGCAGTTCTTC	TRBV6-5	TRBD2	TRBJ2-1	NA
CASSVGGIPNTIYF	TGTGCCAGCAGCGTAGGGGGCATACCCAACACCATATATTTT	TRBV9	NA	TRBJ1-3	once
CVSQVLNTEAFF	TGTGTCAGCCAGGTTCTGAACACTGAAGCTTTCTTT	TRBV28	NA	TRBJ1-1	NA
CASTVEGSSYNEQFF	TGTGCCAGCACCGTGGAGGGTTCCTCCTACAATGAGCAGTTCTTC	TRBV2	NA	TRBJ2-1	NA
CSVVTSGGARSQPQHF	TGCAGCGTTGTGACCTCAGGGGGCGCAAGGAGTCAGCCCCAGCATTTT	TRBV29-1	TRBD1	TRBJ1-5	NA
CASSTAGTGIGEQYF	TGTGCCAGCAGTACTGCGGGGACAGGGATTGGCGAGCAGTACTTC	TRBV28	TRBD1	TRBJ2-7	NA
CASSSVDSGNTIYF	TGTGCCAGCAGCTCAGTAGACTCTGGAAACACCATATATTTT	TRBV5-6	NA	TRBJ1-3	NA
CASSVARFSGGTDTQYF	TGTGCCAGCAGCGTTGCCAGATTCAGCGGGGGTACAGATACGCAGTATTTT	TRBV9	TRBD2	TRBJ2-3	NA
CASRRLAGTSTDTQYF	TGTGCCAGCAGGCGACTAGCGGGGACTAGCACAGATACGCAGTATTTT	TRBV6-6	TRBD2	TRBJ2-3	NA
CASSRTGSSSEPQHF	TGTGCCAGCAGCCGGACAGGAAGTTCTTCAGAGCCCCAGCATTTT	TRBV7-8	TRBD1	TRBJ1-5	NA
CASSRGLVSYEQYF	TGTGCCAGCAGCCGTGGACTAGTTTCCTACGAGCAGTACTTC	TRBV4-2	TRBD2	TRBJ2-7	NA
CASSLVRGNTGELFF	TGCGCCAGCAGCTTGGTCCGGGGGAACACCGGGGAGCTGTTTTTT	TRBV5-1	NA	TRBJ2-2	once
CASSTPGRSNRNEQYF	TGTGCCAGCAGTACGCCCGGCAGGTCGAATAGGAACGAGCAGTACTTC	TRBV28	NA	TRBJ2-7	NA
CAWADIIEAFF	TGTGCCTGGGCCGACATAATTGAAGCTTTCTTT	TRBV30	NA	TRBJ1-1	NA
CASSPPSTDTQYF	TGTGCCAGCAGCCCCCCTAGCACAGATACGCAGTATTTT	TRBV7-9	NA	TRBJ2-3	NA
CASRPGTAGTSGTPDTQYF	TGTGCCAGCAGACCTGGGACAGCCGGGACTAGCGGGACCCCAGATACGCAGTATTTT	TRBV7-9	TRBD2	TRBJ2-3	once
CASSLASNIQYF	TGTGCCAGCAGCTTGGCATCAAACATTCAGTACTTC	TRBV5-6	NA	TRBJ2-4	NA
CAWGGVTDTQYF	TGTGCCTGGGGAGGGGTCACAGATACGCAGTATTTT	TRBV30	NA	TRBJ2-3	NA
CASSGRTARGEAFF	TGTGCCAGCAGTGGGCGGACAGCCAGGGGTGAAGCTTTCTTT	TRBV2	NA	TRBJ1-1	NA
CASSPLGTIPGNEQFF	TGTGCCAGCAGCCCACTCGGCACTATACCAGGGAATGAGCAGTTCTTC	TRBV7-3	NA	TRBJ2-1	NA
CAWSARDRGANQPQHF	TGTGCCTGGAGTGCAAGGGACCGAGGGGCCAATCAGCCCCAGCATTTT	TRBV30	NA	TRBJ1-5	NA
CASSYHGTQYF	TGTGCCAGCAGTTATCACGGGACCCAGTACTTC	TRBV28	NA	TRBJ2-5	once
CASSLGGWTRGYGYTF	TGCGCCAGCAGCTTGGGCGGGTGGACAAGAGGCTATGGCTACACCTTC	TRBV5-1	NA	TRBJ1-2	NA
CAWSTGTPLSPLHF	TGTGCCTGGAGTACTGGGACCCCTTTATCACCCCTCCACTTT	TRBV30	NA	TRBJ1-6	NA
CASSVGRQSSGNTIYF	TGTGCCAGCAGCGTAGGGAGACAAAGCTCTGGAAACACCATATATTTT	TRBV9	NA	TRBJ1-3	NA
CAISTDRDNEQFF	TGTGCCATCAGCACAGACAGGGACAATGAGCAGTTCTTC	TRBV10-3	TRBD1	TRBJ2-1	NA
CASSLAGDQPQHF	TGCGCCAGCAGCTTGGCGGGGGATCAGCCCCAGCATTTT	TRBV5-1	NA	TRBJ1-5	NA
CASSQDFLRGRNTGELFF	TGTGCCAGCAGCCAAGATTTTTTGCGGGGTAGGAACACCGGGGAGCTGTTTTTT	TRBV14	NA	TRBJ2-2	once
CASSFDISYEQYF	TGTGCCAGCAGCTTCGACATTAGCTACGAGCAGTACTTC	TRBV5-4	NA	TRBJ2-7	NA
CASSYGAIPSTDTQYF	TGTGCCAGCAGTTATGGGGCCATACCTAGCACAGATACGCAGTATTTT	TRBV28	NA	TRBJ2-3	once
CASSPLWELFF	TGTGCCAGCAGCCCCCTCTGGGAGCTGTTTTTT	TRBV11-3	NA	TRBJ2-2	NA
CASRSGTSGGTDTQYF	TGTGCCAGCAGATCCGGGACTAGCGGGGGAACAGATACGCAGTATTTT	TRBV27	TRBD2	TRBJ2-3	NA
CASSLRQGVTEAFF	TGTGCCAGCAGCCTAAGACAGGGGGTCACTGAAGCTTTCTTT	TRBV5-6	TRBD1	TRBJ1-1	NA
CASSGQVPNTEAFF	TGTGCCAGCAGCGGACAGGTCCCGAACACTGAAGCTTTCTTT	TRBV11-2	TRBD1	TRBJ1-1	NA
CASQGTNEKLFF	TGTGCCAGCCAGGGGACTAATGAAAAACTGTTTTTT	TRBV27	NA	TRBJ1-4	NA
CASSQVGWQPQHF	TGCGCCAGCAGCCAAGTAGGTTGGCAGCCCCAGCATTTT	TRBV4-1	NA	TRBJ1-5	once